Below are 4 T cell receptor beta chains sequenced from a single sample in a study of Ad26.COV2.S vaccination and SARS-CoV-2 variants. Sample treatment: roughly 18 received Ad26.COV2.S at low or high dose, single or two shots; about 5 received placebo; per-sample allocation not given. The samples were gathered on day 63 after the first injection of vaccine or placebo. Assay: immunoSEQ multiplex PCR; the TCRdb copy retains only in-frame clones and omits some. The table includes about 400,000 clones, approximately 88% detected once. This material consisted of peripheral blood, taken in a trial of Ad26.COV2.S vaccine versus placebo. Every receptor here comes from a person aged 18 to 59 who received the Ad26.COV2.S COVID-19 vaccine or a placebo.

The chain carries TRBV7-2 and TRBJ1-1; perhaps TRBD1 as D (6 bases). The V end lost 6 bases, the J end lost 0 bases, and 14 bases lay between the germline ends. Germline CDR1 and CDR2: SGHTA and FQGNSA. The CDR3 extends over 15 amino acids. In DNA form, the CDR3 reads TGTGCCAGCAGTTACAGGGAAGGGATGAACACTGAAGCTTTCTTT. This encodes CASSYREGMNTEAFF. Together with reference TRBV7-2 and TRBJ1-1, the CDR3 gives the full variable domain: GAGVSQSPSNKVTEKGKDVELRCDPISGHTALYWYRQSLGQGLEFLIYFQGNSAPDKSGLPSDRFSAERTGGSVSTLTIQRTQQEDSAVYLCASSYREGMNTEAFFGQGTRLTVV.

The chain has TRBV5-1 and TRBJ2-1; 7 bases align to TRBD2. The germline V gene encodes CDR1 SGHRS and CDR2 YFSETQ. This CDR3 is 16 amino acids long. V dropped 2 bases and J dropped 6; count of bases not matched to a gene: 11. The CDR3 nucleotides are TGCGCCAGCAGCTTCGGACGTCTGGGCGGGGGCAATGAGCAGTTCTTC. Translation: CASSFGRLGGGNEQFF.

In nucleotides, the CDR3 is TGTGCCAGCAGACCTCGGACAGGGGCCGGGGAGCTGTTTTTT. Translated, it gives CASRPRTGAGELFF. V gene TRBV6-5 combines with J gene TRBJ2-2; TRBD1 matches at 9 bases. The CDR3 loop spans 14 amino acids. Germline V gene data show CDR1 as MNHEY and CDR2 as SVGAGI. J was trimmed by 6 bases and V by 6 bases; bases with no gene match: 5.

The rearrangement uses TRBV2 and TRBJ1-2; the D is unclear. Germline V lookup: CDR1 SNHLY, CDR2 FYNNEI. The V end was cut by 7 bases, the J end by 2 bases, with 11 bases between. The CDR3 is made up of 13 amino acids. CDR3 sequence (DNA): TGTGCCAGCAACGTTATTATGAACTATGGCTACACCTTC. This translates into CASNVIMNYGYTF.